Listed below are T cell receptor beta chains from one sample, sequenced in a study of blood T cell repertoires in COVID-19. The data were produced by immunoSEQ multiplex PCR, yet TCRdb's version contains in-frame clones alone and is incomplete. The sample has nearly 35,000 clones; nearly 95% are singletons. The sample comprised peripheral blood. All receptors derive from a human donor in a cohort sampled during active COVID-19. The CDR3 runs from the conserved cysteine through the conserved F or W. A D gene is named only where the DNA matches it firmly. For some rows the clone size is stated as once, few or many, or as a class when expanded; others skip it.

J gene: TRBJ1-4
clone size: -
D gene: -
V gene: TRBV2
CDR3 DNA: TGTGCCAGCAGCCCGGGGGAGGGGGGAGATGAAAAACTGTTTTTT
CDR3 protein: CASSPGEGGDEKLFF

J gene: TRBJ2-7
clone size: -
D gene: -
V gene: TRBV1
CDR3 DNA: TGCACCAGCAGCCGACCCGGGACTAGCTCTACCTACGAGCAGTACTTC
CDR3 protein: CTSSRPGTSSTYEQYF

J gene: TRBJ2-6
clone size: -
D gene: TRBD1
V gene: TRBV5-3
CDR3 DNA: TGTGCCAGAAGCTTGGCGAAGACAGGGCCCTCTGGGGCCAACGTCCTGACTTTC
CDR3 protein: CARSLAKTGPSGANVLTF

J gene: TRBJ1-4
clone size: few
D gene: TRBD1
V gene: TRBV2
CDR3 DNA: TGTGCCACCAGGGGGGCGGAAGGTAATGAAAAACTGTTTTTT
CDR3 protein: CATRGAEGNEKLFF

J gene: TRBJ1-1
clone size: -
D gene: -
V gene: TRBV5-1
CDR3 DNA: TGCGCCAGCAGCTTGCAGGGTTCCCCGAACACTGAAGCTTTCTTT
CDR3 protein: CASSLQGSPNTEAFF

J gene: TRBJ1-6
clone size: -
D gene: TRBD1
V gene: TRBV30
CDR3 DNA: TGTGCCTGGAGAGACCTCAGGGGGCCCTATAATTCACCCCTCCACTTT
CDR3 protein: CAWRDLRGPYNSPLHF

J gene: TRBJ1-2
clone size: -
D gene: -
V gene: TRBV9
CDR3 DNA: TGTGCCTCTAAAAGAGGAGCAGGGGAGGGCTATGGCTACACCTTC
CDR3 protein: CASKRGAGEGYGYTF

J gene: TRBJ2-5
clone size: -
D gene: -
V gene: TRBV6-6
CDR3 DNA: TGTGCCAGCAGTTACCGGGTCCGAGAAAGAGAGACCCAGTACTTC
CDR3 protein: CASSYRVRERETQYF

J gene: TRBJ2-4
clone size: -
D gene: TRBD2
V gene: TRBV6-5
CDR3 DNA: TGTGCCAGCAGTCCTACTCGGACTAGCTTTAACATTCAGTACTTC
CDR3 protein: CASSPTRTSFNIQYF

J gene: TRBJ2-7
clone size: -
D gene: TRBD1
V gene: TRBV7-8
CDR3 DNA: TGTGCCAGCAGCTCAAGACAGGGTCGCTACGAGCAGTACTTC
CDR3 protein: CASSSRQGRYEQYF

J gene: TRBJ2-1
clone size: -
D gene: TRBD2
V gene: TRBV5-5
CDR3 DNA: TGTGCCAGCAGCCCACTAGCGGGGGGGCGCGGTGAGCAGTTCTTC
CDR3 protein: CASSPLAGGRGEQFF

J gene: TRBJ2-7
clone size: -
D gene: -
V gene: TRBV19
CDR3 DNA: TGTGCCAGTAGTATGGGGCCGTCGAGCTCCTACGAGCAGTACTTC
CDR3 protein: CASSMGPSSSYEQYF

J gene: TRBJ2-5
clone size: -
D gene: TRBD2
V gene: TRBV19
CDR3 DNA: TGTGCCAGTAGTATAGGGGAGGGGCGAGAGACCCAGTACTTC
CDR3 protein: CASSIGEGRETQYF

J gene: TRBJ2-3
clone size: -
D gene: -
V gene: TRBV2
CDR3 DNA: TGTGCCAGCAGTGAAGTAGAGGACTTGACAGATACGCAGTATTTT
CDR3 protein: CASSEVEDLTDTQYF

J gene: TRBJ2-7
clone size: -
D gene: -
V gene: TRBV6-5
CDR3 DNA: TGTGCCAGCAGTTCTCCCCAGGACTACGAGCAGTACTTC
CDR3 protein: CASSSPQDYEQYF

J gene: TRBJ2-1
clone size: -
D gene: TRBD2
V gene: TRBV27
CDR3 DNA: TGTGCCAGCAGTCCCGGGACTAGCGGGACTCATTACAATGAGCAGTTCTTC
CDR3 protein: CASSPGTSGTHYNEQFF

J gene: TRBJ1-1
clone size: -
D gene: -
V gene: TRBV5-1
CDR3 DNA: TGCGCCAGCAGCTTGGGGGAGCGGAGAGGAAAATTAGAAGCTTTCTTT
CDR3 protein: CASSLGERRGKLEAFF

J gene: TRBJ1-4
clone size: -
D gene: -
V gene: TRBV10-3
CDR3 DNA: TGTGCCATCAGTGCCAGGGCTTACGAAAAACTGTTTTTT
CDR3 protein: CAISARAYEKLFF

J gene: TRBJ1-1
clone size: -
D gene: TRBD1
V gene: TRBV9
CDR3 DNA: TGTGCCAGCAGCCGGGACAGGAGCAACACTGAAGCTTTCTTT
CDR3 protein: CASSRDRSNTEAFF

J gene: TRBJ1-2
clone size: -
D gene: -
V gene: TRBV5-1
CDR3 DNA: TGCGCCAGCAGCTTGGAAGCGAATAACTATGGCTACACCTTC
CDR3 protein: CASSLEANNYGYTF

J gene: TRBJ1-2
clone size: -
D gene: -
V gene: TRBV25-1
CDR3 DNA: TGTGCCAGCAGTGATACGGCAGACTTTAACTATGGCTACACCTTC
CDR3 protein: CASSDTADFNYGYTF

J gene: TRBJ1-5
clone size: few
D gene: -
V gene: TRBV19
CDR3 DNA: TGTGCCAGTAGTATGAGACAGGGCAATCAGCCCCAGCATTTT
CDR3 protein: CASSMRQGNQPQHF

J gene: TRBJ2-7
clone size: -
D gene: -
V gene: TRBV11-2
CDR3 DNA: TGTGCCAGCAGCTTATCGGACAACTACGAGCAGTACTTC
CDR3 protein: CASSLSDNYEQYF

J gene: TRBJ1-2
clone size: -
D gene: TRBD1
V gene: TRBV11-2
CDR3 DNA: TGTGCCAGCAGCGGTGGGACAGGGGGCAATGGCTACACCTTC
CDR3 protein: CASSGGTGGNGYTF

J gene: TRBJ2-2
clone size: -
D gene: -
V gene: TRBV7-9
CDR3 DNA: TGTGCCAGCAGCTTAGGTCGCAGCGCCGGGGAGCTGTTTTTT
CDR3 protein: CASSLGRSAGELFF

J gene: TRBJ2-3
clone size: -
D gene: TRBD2
V gene: TRBV18
CDR3 DNA: TGTGCCAGCTCACCTATAGCGGGAGGTCTCTCAGATACGCAGTATTTT
CDR3 protein: CASSPIAGGLSDTQYF

J gene: TRBJ2-1
clone size: -
D gene: TRBD1
V gene: TRBV13
CDR3 DNA: TGTGCCAGCAGCTTAGTAGGGACAGCAAACAATGAGCAGTTCTTC
CDR3 protein: CASSLVGTANNEQFF

J gene: TRBJ2-4
clone size: -
D gene: -
V gene: TRBV5-1
CDR3 DNA: TGCGCCAGCAGCTTGCCCGGGCGGGACATTCAGTACTTC
CDR3 protein: CASSLPGRDIQYF

J gene: TRBJ1-1
clone size: -
D gene: TRBD1
V gene: TRBV2
CDR3 DNA: TGTGCCAGCAGGGCTCGGACAGGGGGAGCCTACGGAACTGAAGCTTTCTTT
CDR3 protein: CASRARTGGAYGTEAFF

J gene: TRBJ1-1
clone size: -
D gene: TRBD1
V gene: TRBV10-3
CDR3 DNA: TGTGCCATCAGTGAGTCAACAGGGGGCGTTGACACTGAAGCTTTCTTT
CDR3 protein: CAISESTGGVDTEAFF

J gene: TRBJ2-7
clone size: -
D gene: TRBD1
V gene: TRBV28
CDR3 DNA: TGTGCCAGCGGTTTGTGGACAGGGGGACGGGAGGGCGAGCAGTACTTC
CDR3 protein: CASGLWTGGREGEQYF

J gene: TRBJ2-2
clone size: -
D gene: -
V gene: TRBV29-1
CDR3 DNA: TGCAGCGTTGAGGAGGGGTACGGGGAGCTGTTTTTT
CDR3 protein: CSVEEGYGELFF

J gene: TRBJ2-6
clone size: -
D gene: TRBD1
V gene: TRBV2
CDR3 DNA: TGTGCCAGACAGGGGAAAGGGGGGGCCAACGTCCTGACTTTC
CDR3 protein: CARQGKGGANVLTF

J gene: TRBJ1-2
clone size: -
D gene: -
V gene: TRBV7-9
CDR3 DNA: TGTGCCAGCAGCTCAGACAGCTATGGCTACACCTTC
CDR3 protein: CASSSDSYGYTF

J gene: TRBJ2-5
clone size: -
D gene: TRBD2
V gene: TRBV3-1/TRBV3-2
CDR3 DNA: TGTGCCAGCAGCCAAGTACTAGCGTTTGAGACCCAGTACTTC
CDR3 protein: CASSQVLAFETQYF

J gene: TRBJ2-3
clone size: -
D gene: -
V gene: TRBV29-1
CDR3 DNA: TGCAGCGTTGGGGCTACGTACACAGATACGCAGTATTTT
CDR3 protein: CSVGATYTDTQYF

J gene: TRBJ2-1
clone size: -
D gene: TRBD2
V gene: TRBV7-3
CDR3 DNA: TGTGCCAGCAGCTTAATACGGAGCGGGAGGCGGTACAATGAGCAGTTCTTC
CDR3 protein: CASSLIRSGRRYNEQFF

J gene: TRBJ1-2
clone size: few
D gene: -
V gene: TRBV11-2
CDR3 DNA: TGTGCCAGCAGCTTACGAGGAGTCTATGGCTACACCTTC
CDR3 protein: CASSLRGVYGYTF

J gene: TRBJ2-3
clone size: once
D gene: TRBD1
V gene: TRBV4-1
CDR3 DNA: TGCGCCAGCAGCCACACAGGGGAATACACAGATACGCAGTATTTT
CDR3 protein: CASSHTGEYTDTQYF

J gene: TRBJ2-2
clone size: few
D gene: -
V gene: TRBV10-2
CDR3 DNA: TGCGCCAGCAGTGAGCGGACAAGGCAGGCCGGGGAGCTGTTTTTT
CDR3 protein: CASSERTRQAGELFF

J gene: TRBJ1-1
clone size: -
D gene: TRBD1
V gene: TRBV6-5
CDR3 DNA: TGTGCCAGCAGTTACATGGGGACAGGGGTGAACACTGAAGCTTTCTTT
CDR3 protein: CASSYMGTGVNTEAFF

J gene: TRBJ2-3
clone size: -
D gene: TRBD1
V gene: TRBV5-1
CDR3 DNA: TGCGCCAGCAGGGCGACAGGGTCGAGAGTTGCAGATACGCAGTATTTT
CDR3 protein: CASRATGSRVADTQYF

J gene: TRBJ2-1
clone size: -
D gene: TRBD2
V gene: TRBV4-2
CDR3 DNA: TGTGCCAGCAGCCTTATTTTAGGGCTAGCGGGAGACGCCCTCTACAATGAGCAGTTCTTC
CDR3 protein: CASSLILGLAGDALYNEQFF

J gene: TRBJ1-3
clone size: -
D gene: -
V gene: TRBV10-3
CDR3 DNA: TGTGCCATCCTTTTACAGGGCTACACTGGAAACACCATATATTTT
CDR3 protein: CAILLQGYTGNTIYF

J gene: TRBJ2-3
clone size: -
D gene: TRBD2
V gene: TRBV6-4
CDR3 DNA: TGTGCCAGCAGTGACACTAGCGGTAGGGCAGATACGCAGTATTTT
CDR3 protein: CASSDTSGRADTQYF

J gene: TRBJ2-5
clone size: -
D gene: -
V gene: TRBV7-3
CDR3 DNA: TGTGCCAGCAGCCTCCACAGGAGCCAAGAGACCCAGTACTTC
CDR3 protein: CASSLHRSQETQYF

J gene: TRBJ2-3
clone size: -
D gene: TRBD2
V gene: TRBV13
CDR3 DNA: TGTGCCAGCAGCCGTAGACTAGCCCCGCACGATACGCAGTATTTT
CDR3 protein: CASSRRLAPHDTQYF

J gene: TRBJ2-3
clone size: -
D gene: TRBD2
V gene: TRBV5-4
CDR3 DNA: TGTGCCAGCAGCCCTAGCGGGGGGGCAGATACGCAGTATTTT
CDR3 protein: CASSPSGGADTQYF

J gene: TRBJ1-5
clone size: once
D gene: TRBD1
V gene: TRBV6-6
CDR3 DNA: TGTGCCAGCAGTTACTCGGGACAGGACGGTCAGCCCCAGCATTTT
CDR3 protein: CASSYSGQDGQPQHF

J gene: TRBJ1-1
clone size: once
D gene: TRBD1
V gene: TRBV4-2
CDR3 DNA: TGTGCCAGCAGCCAAGGGGGACAGGGGGCATCCGAAGCTTTCTTT
CDR3 protein: CASSQGGQGASEAFF

J gene: TRBJ1-4
clone size: -
D gene: TRBD1
V gene: TRBV28
CDR3 DNA: TGTGCCAGCAGAATGACAGGGCGGAATGAAAAACTGTTTTTT
CDR3 protein: CASRMTGRNEKLFF

J gene: TRBJ2-7
clone size: -
D gene: TRBD1
V gene: TRBV7-3
CDR3 DNA: TGTGCCAGCAGCGTCGACAGGGGCCGCTACGAGCAGTACTTC
CDR3 protein: CASSVDRGRYEQYF